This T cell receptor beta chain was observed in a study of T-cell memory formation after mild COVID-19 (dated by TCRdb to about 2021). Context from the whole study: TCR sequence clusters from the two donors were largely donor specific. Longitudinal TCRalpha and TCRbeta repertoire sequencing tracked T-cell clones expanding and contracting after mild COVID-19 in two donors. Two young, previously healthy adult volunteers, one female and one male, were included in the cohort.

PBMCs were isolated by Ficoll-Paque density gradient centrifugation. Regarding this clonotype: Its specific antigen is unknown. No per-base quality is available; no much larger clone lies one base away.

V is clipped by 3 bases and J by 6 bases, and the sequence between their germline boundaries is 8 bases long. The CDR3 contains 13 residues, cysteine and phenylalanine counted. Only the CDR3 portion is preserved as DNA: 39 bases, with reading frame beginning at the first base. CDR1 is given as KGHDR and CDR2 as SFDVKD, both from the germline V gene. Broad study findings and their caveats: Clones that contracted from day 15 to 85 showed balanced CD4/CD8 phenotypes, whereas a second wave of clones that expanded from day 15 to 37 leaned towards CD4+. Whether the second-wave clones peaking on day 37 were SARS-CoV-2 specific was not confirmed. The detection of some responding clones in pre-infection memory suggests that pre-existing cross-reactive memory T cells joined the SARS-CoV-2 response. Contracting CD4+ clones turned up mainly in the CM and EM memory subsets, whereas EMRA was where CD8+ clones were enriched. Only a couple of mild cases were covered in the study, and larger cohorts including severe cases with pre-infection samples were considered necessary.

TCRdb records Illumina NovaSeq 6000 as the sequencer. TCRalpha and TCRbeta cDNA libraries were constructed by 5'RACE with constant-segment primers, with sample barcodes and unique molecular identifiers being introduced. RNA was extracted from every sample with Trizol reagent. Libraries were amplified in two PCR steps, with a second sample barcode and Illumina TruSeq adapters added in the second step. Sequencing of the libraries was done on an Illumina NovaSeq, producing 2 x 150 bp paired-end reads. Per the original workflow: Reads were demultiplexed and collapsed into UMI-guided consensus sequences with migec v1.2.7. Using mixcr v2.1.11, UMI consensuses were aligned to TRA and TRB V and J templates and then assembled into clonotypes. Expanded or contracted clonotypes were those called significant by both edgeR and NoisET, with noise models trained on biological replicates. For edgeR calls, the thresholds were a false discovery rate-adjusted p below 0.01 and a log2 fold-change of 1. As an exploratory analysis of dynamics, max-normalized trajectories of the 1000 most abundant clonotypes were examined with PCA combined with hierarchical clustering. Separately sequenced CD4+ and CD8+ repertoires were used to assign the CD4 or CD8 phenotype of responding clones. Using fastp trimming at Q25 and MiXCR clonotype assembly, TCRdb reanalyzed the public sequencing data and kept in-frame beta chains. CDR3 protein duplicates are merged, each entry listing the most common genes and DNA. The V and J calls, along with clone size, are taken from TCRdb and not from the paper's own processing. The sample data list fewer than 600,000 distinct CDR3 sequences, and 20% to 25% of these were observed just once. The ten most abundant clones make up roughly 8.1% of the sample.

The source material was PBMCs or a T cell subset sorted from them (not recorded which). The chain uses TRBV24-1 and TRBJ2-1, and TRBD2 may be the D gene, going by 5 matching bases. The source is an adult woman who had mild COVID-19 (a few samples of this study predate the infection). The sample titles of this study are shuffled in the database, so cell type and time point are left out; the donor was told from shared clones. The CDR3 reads CATSDASGNEQFF. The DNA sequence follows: TGTGCCACCAGTGATGCCAGCGGCAATGAGCAGTTCTTC.